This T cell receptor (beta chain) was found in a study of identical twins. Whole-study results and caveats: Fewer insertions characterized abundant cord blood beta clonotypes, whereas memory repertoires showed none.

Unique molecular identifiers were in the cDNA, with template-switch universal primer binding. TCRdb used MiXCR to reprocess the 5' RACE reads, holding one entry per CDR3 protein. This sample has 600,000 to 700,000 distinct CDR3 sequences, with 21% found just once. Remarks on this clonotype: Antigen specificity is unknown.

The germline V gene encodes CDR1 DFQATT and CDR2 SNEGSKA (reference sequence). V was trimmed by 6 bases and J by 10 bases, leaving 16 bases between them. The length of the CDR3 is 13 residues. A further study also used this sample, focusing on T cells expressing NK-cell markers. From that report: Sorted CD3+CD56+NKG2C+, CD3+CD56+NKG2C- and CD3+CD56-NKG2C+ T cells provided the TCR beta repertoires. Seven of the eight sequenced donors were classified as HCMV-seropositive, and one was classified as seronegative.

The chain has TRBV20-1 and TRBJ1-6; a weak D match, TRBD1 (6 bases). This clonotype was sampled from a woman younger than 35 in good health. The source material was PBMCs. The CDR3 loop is CSAVRTADSPLHF. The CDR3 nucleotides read TGCAGTGCAGTCAGGACAGCGGACTCACCCCTCCACTTT.